These 29 T cell receptor beta chains were all obtained from the same sample, sequenced in a study of blood T cell repertoires in COVID-19. The assay was immunoSEQ multiplex PCR, and TCRdb's table has in-frame clones only and misses some. Among roughly 50,000 clones, over 75% were seen once, and the ten largest hold over 11%. The specimen was peripheral blood. The source of these receptors is a woman aged 60 to 75 with active COVID-19.

The chain couples TRBV6-1 to TRBJ1-1, with D perhaps matching TRBD1 (5 bases). The CDR3 has 15 residues. Trimming took off 2 bases at V and 0 bases at J, with 10 bases between the two ends. The germline V gene encodes CDR1 MNHNS and CDR2 SASEGT. CDR3 sequence reads: CASSEQGVMNTEAFF. In DNA, the CDR3 is TGTGCCAGCAGTGAACAGGGTGTAATGAACACTGAAGCTTTCTTT.

The chain recombines TRBV10-3 with TRBJ2-1, with 9 positions matching TRBD2. The CDR3 length is 18 residues. Germline V lookup: CDR1 ENHRY, CDR2 SYGVKD. V dropped 2 bases and J dropped 4; count of bases not matched to a gene: 12. The CDR3 region is CAISEPLGRGGGYNEQFF. The CDR3 nucleotides read TGTGCCATCAGTGAGCCCCTCGGGCGGGGGGGCGGTTACAATGAGCAGTTCTTC.

The chain joins TRBV6-1 to TRBJ2-1, with 11 bases lining up with TRBD2. Germline-derived CDR1 and CDR2 are MNHNS and SASEGT. The junction had 7 bases not matched to a gene; V was cut back by 3 bases and J by 9 bases. The CDR3 is 15 amino acids. This chain's CDR3 is CASSEVGLAGGEQFF. CDR3 in DNA: TGTGCCAGCAGTGAGGTTGGGCTAGCGGGGGGTGAGCAGTTCTTC.

The V call is TRBV6-4, the J call TRBJ2-1, with 10 positions matching TRBD1. J was trimmed by 11 bases and V by 4 bases; bases with no gene match: 11. This CDR3 has 15 residues. Germline CDR1 MRHNA, CDR2 SNTAGT. CDR3 amino acids: CASSVSDRGIPKQFF. The CDR3 region has the DNA TGTGCCAGCAGTGTTTCGGACAGGGGGATACCCAAGCAGTTCTTC.

This chain links TRBV7-3 with TRBJ2-6; 7 bases line up with TRBD1. Per the germline V gene, CDR1 is SGHTA and CDR2 is FQGTGA. Germline trimming cut 5 bases from V and 0 bases from J; bases unmatched to any gene: 16. The CDR3 covers 20 residues. The CDR3 bases are TGTGCCAGCAGCCTATTGGTACCCGGGACAGATGACTCTGGGGCCAACGTCCTGACTTTC. Encoded protein: CASSLLVPGTDDSGANVLTF.

The chain has TRBV5-4 and TRBJ2-7; D is ambiguous. V was cut by 4 bases and J by 0 bases, with 8 bases left in between. The CDR3 runs 13 residues. Looked up from germline, CDR1 is SGHNT and CDR2 is YYREEE (reference sequence). The CDR3 sequence: CASSPPSSYEQYF. The CDR3 DNA reads TGTGCCAGCAGCCCCCCGAGCTCCTACGAGCAGTACTTC.

The V gene is TRBV7-9, the J gene TRBJ1-1; weak D call: TRBD1 (5 bases). Trimming removed 7 bases from V and 1 base from J, with 13 bases in between. Germline values: CDR1 SEHNR, CDR2 FQNEAQ (reference sequence). The CDR3 is 14 residues long. The CDR3 spells CASTLGGGNTEAFF. The CDR3 DNA follows: TGTGCCAGCACCCTGGGCGGGGGGAACACTGAAGCTTTCTTT.

The rearrangement uses TRBV10-3 and TRBJ1-1; 7 bases map to TRBD1. The CDR3 extends over 12 amino acids. Unmatched junction bases numbered 4, after V lost 10 bases and J lost 2 bases. Germline values: CDR1 ENHRY, CDR2 SYGVKD. CDR3 nucleotides: TGTGCCAACCAGGGGGTCAACACTGAAGCTTTCTTT. It specifies CANQGVNTEAFF.

The chain recombines TRBV5-1 with TRBJ2-7, with 10 bases aligning to TRBD1. V lost 4 bases and J lost 2; bases outside the gene matches: 6. Looked up from germline, CDR1 is SGHRS and CDR2 is YFSETQ. The CDR3 sequence is 15 residues long. The CDR3 protein is CASSARTGGTYEQYF. CDR3 DNA sequence: TGCGCCAGCAGCGCCCGGACAGGGGGTACCTACGAGCAGTACTTC. The full variable domain, completed using reference TRBV5-1 and TRBJ2-7, is KAGVTQTPRYLIKTRGQQVTLSCSPISGHRSVSWYQQTPGQGLQFLFEYFSETQRNKGNFPGRFSGRQFSNSRSEMNVSTLELGDSALYLCASSARTGGTYEQYFGPGTRLTVT.

This clone was seen just once. This sequence joins TRBV10-3 and TRBJ2-1; D not certain. CDR3 length equals 15 residues. Germline assignment: CDR1 ENHRY and CDR2 SYGVKD. Trimming shortened V by 5 bases and J by 0 bases, and 11 bases separated the two germline ends. The DNA for the CDR3 is TGTGCCATCAGTAGAACAGTAAACTCCTACAATGAGCAGTTCTTC. This translates into CAISRTVNSYNEQFF.

This clone was seen once. V is TRBV19 and J is TRBJ2-1; weak D call: TRBD1 (6 bases). This CDR3 comprises 15 residues. With 5 bases removed from V and 6 bases from J, the gap between germline ends came to 17 bases. CDR1 LNHDA and CDR2 SQIVND come from the germline V gene (reference sequence). CDR3 sequence (DNA): TGTGCCAGTAGTCTCCGGGACACAAGTACCAATGAGCAGTTCTTC. It is translated as CASSLRDTSTNEQFF.

Only one count was recorded for this clone. The chain is built from TRBV7-2 and TRBJ2-3; 9 bases are a match to TRBD2. The CDR3 loop spans 16 amino acids. V lost 2 bases and J lost 0; bases outside the gene matches: 3. Germline V gene data show CDR1 as SGHTA and CDR2 as FQGNSA. The CDR3 is CASSLQRGASTDTQYF. The CDR3 DNA is TGTGCCAGCAGCTTACAGCGGGGGGCGAGCACAGATACGCAGTATTTT. Using reference TRBV7-2 and TRBJ2-3 for the parts outside the CDR3, the full variable domain is GAGVSQSPSNKVTEKGKDVELRCDPISGHTALYWYRQSLGQGLEFLIYFQGNSAPDKSGLPSDRFSAERTGGSVSTLTIQRTQQEDSAVYLCASSLQRGASTDTQYFGPGTRLTVL.

The V gene is TRBV6-5, the J gene TRBJ1-5; 9 bases are shared with TRBD1. CDR1 and CDR2 from the germline V gene are MNHEY and SVGAGI. The CDR3 runs 15 residues. J was trimmed by 4 bases and V by 6 bases; bases with no gene match: 7. Written as DNA, the CDR3 is TGTGCCAGCAGGCCTCCGGGACAGGGAAATCAGCCCCAGCATTTT. Residues: CASRPPGQGNQPQHF.

CDR3 coding DNA: TGTGCCAGCAGCTTGGTGGGACAGGGGAATGGCTACACCTTC. This encodes CASSLVGQGNGYTF. V and J are TRBV11-2 and TRBJ1-2, with TRBD1 matching over 10 bases. CDR1 and CDR2 from the germline V gene are SGHAT and FQNNGV. With V trimmed by 3 bases and J by 6 bases, 4 bases remained unmatched. The CDR3 runs 14 residues.

The J gene is TRBJ1-1, the V gene TRBV29-1; no clear D. The length of the CDR3 is 16 residues. CDR1 SQVTM and CDR2 ANQGSEA come from the germline V gene. Between the trimmed V and J ends, which lost 1 base and 0 bases, there was a span of 15 bases. CDR3 sequence reads: CSVEGWANLMNTEAFF. DNA for the CDR3: TGCAGCGTTGAAGGTTGGGCAAACCTCATGAACACTGAAGCTTTCTTT.

The gene calls are TRBV11-3 and TRBJ1-1, with D possibly matching TRBD1 (5 bases). The CDR3 is 14 amino acids. V was cut by 1 base and J by 3 bases, with 9 bases left in between. The germline V gene has CDR1 SGHNT and CDR2 YENEEA. The CDR3 DNA reads as TGTGCCAGCAGCTTAGGGCCACAGGACACTGAAGCTTTCTTT. It specifies CASSLGPQDTEAFF.

The count of this clone is one. This rearrangement joins TRBV5-1 to TRBJ1-1; D remains unclear. The V gene lost 5 bases and the J gene lost 1 base, with 9 bases spanning the gap. CDR1 and CDR2 (germline): SGHRS, YFSETQ. The CDR3 covers 13 residues. CDR3 DNA: TGCGCCAGCAGTTTTACACCGAACACTGAAGCTTTCTTT. The encoded protein is CASSFTPNTEAFF.

The chain joins TRBV3-1 (or the pseudogene TRBV3-2) to TRBJ1-2; tentatively, D is TRBD1 (5 bases). The V end lost 0 bases, the J end lost 8 bases, and 13 bases lay between the germline ends. The CDR3 has 14 residues. Germline assignment: CDR1 LGHDT and CDR2 YNNKEL (reference sequence). In DNA, the CDR3 is TGTGCCAGCAGCCAAGATCCAGGGTCTTCCGGCTACACCTTC. It is translated as CASSQDPGSSGYTF.

V usage is TRBV7-2 and J usage is TRBJ1-2; D uncertain. V was shortened by 5 bases and J by 5 bases, with 15 bases between the two germline ends. The CDR3 is made up of 14 amino acids. Germline lookup yields CDR1 SGHTA and CDR2 FQGNSA. As DNA, the CDR3 is TGTGCCAGCAGCCCATCGGGGTATCCTTATGGCTACACCTTC. Translation gives CASSPSGYPYGYTF.

This chain links TRBV4-1 with TRBJ2-7; no clear D. V shed 0 bases and J shed 2 bases, with 5 bases lying between them. CDR1 MGHRA and CDR2 YSYEKL come from the germline V gene. This CDR3 is built from 13 residues. Here the CDR3 reads CASSQDLAYEQYF. For the CDR3, the DNA is TGCGCCAGCAGCCAAGATCTAGCCTACGAGCAGTACTTC.

This clone was observed once. This chain uses TRBV5-4 with TRBJ2-3; TRBD2 agrees at 8 bases. The V segment lost 4 bases and the J segment 2 bases; nucleotides outside the gene matches: 6. The CDR3 length is 15 residues. Germline V gene data show CDR1 as SGHNT and CDR2 as YYREEE (reference sequence). The CDR3 nucleotides are TGTGCCAGCAGCCCTGGACTAGCCTCCACAGATACGCAGTATTTT. It is translated as CASSPGLASTDTQYF. Together with reference TRBV5-4 and TRBJ2-3, the CDR3 gives the full variable domain: ETGVTQSPTHLIKTRGQQVTLRCSSQSGHNTVSWYQQALGQGPQFIFQYYREEENGRGNFPPRFSGLQFPNYSSELNVNALELDDSALYLCASSPGLASTDTQYFGPGTRLTVL.

The chain recombines TRBV7-8 with TRBJ1-6, with a tentative D call TRBD1 (6 bases). V was clipped by 0 bases and J by 9 bases, with 33 bases between them. Germline assignment: CDR1 SGHVS and CDR2 FQNEAQ. The CDR3 extends over 22 amino acids. This CDR3 reads CASSLASGVGRSTHWGGSPLHF. CDR3 in DNA: TGTGCCAGCAGCTTAGCATCAGGGGTGGGCCGAAGCACCCACTGGGGCGGTTCACCCCTCCACTTT.

The chain employs TRBV5-6 and TRBJ2-5, with D unresolved. Trimming removed 5 bases at V and 2 bases at J, with 10 bases between. CDR1 is SGHDT, CDR2 YYEEEE, per germline. CDR3 size: 13 residues. CDR3 DNA sequence: TGTGCCAGCAGTTGGGCCCGGCAAGAGACCCAGTACTTC. Translated, it gives CASSWARQETQYF. The full variable domain, in which reference TRBV5-6 and TRBJ2-5 provide the parts outside the CDR3, is DAGVTQSPTHLIKTRGQQVTLRCSPKSGHDTVSWYQQALGQGPQFIFQYYEEEERQRGNFPDRFSGHQFPNYSSELNVNALLLGDSALYLCASSWARQETQYFGPGTRLLVL.

The chain has TRBV14 and TRBJ2-2; tentatively, D is TRBD1 (6 bases). Germline CDR1 SGHDN, CDR2 FVKESK. This CDR3 is built from 14 residues. V lost 4 bases and J lost 4, with 10 bases in between. As DNA, the CDR3 is TGTGCCAGCAGCCGGGGGACAATCACCGGGGAGCTGTTTTTT. It codes for CASSRGTITGELFF.

V gene TRBV29-1 combines with J gene TRBJ1-2, with D perhaps TRBD1 (5 bases). The CDR3 sequence is 12 residues long. Trimming pared 6 bases from V and 1 base from J, leaving 9 bases between. Germline-derived CDR1 and CDR2 are SQVTM and ANQGSEA. CDR3 amino acids: CSVQGGNYGYTF. Written as DNA, the CDR3 is TGCAGCGTCCAGGGAGGTAACTATGGCTACACCTTC.

The V call is TRBV7-2, the J call TRBJ1-5, with a possible D match to TRBD1 (5 bases). The CDR3 runs to 14 residues. Germline loops: CDR1 SGHTA, CDR2 FQGNSA. V lost 5 bases, J lost 7 bases, and 15 bases lay in between. CDR3 in amino acids: CASSPGAGRQPQHF. The CDR3 nucleotides are TGTGCCAGCAGCCCTGGGGCAGGGCGGCAGCCCCAGCATTTT.

The table lists this clone with a count of one. This chain connects TRBV3-1 (or the pseudogene TRBV3-2) to TRBJ1-2; a weak D match, TRBD1 (6 bases). The germline V gene has CDR1 LGHDT and CDR2 YNNKEL (reference sequence). V was cut by 7 bases and J by 7 bases, with 13 bases left in between. The CDR3 has 12 amino acids. DNA for the CDR3: TGTGCCAGCAACCAGGGGCATGGTGGCTACACCTTC. It translates to CASNQGHGGYTF.

The J gene is TRBJ1-6, the V gene TRBV12-5; 9 positions match TRBD1. The CDR3 runs 15 residues. Germline lookup yields CDR1 LGHNT and CDR2 FRNRAP. The ends lost 4 bases at V and 6 bases at J; junction bases unmatched: 4. The CDR3 DNA reads TGTGCTAGTGGTTCTAAGGGACAGGGTAATTCACCCCTCCACTTT. Amino acids: CASGSKGQGNSPLHF. The full variable domain, with the rest looked up from reference TRBV12-5 and TRBJ1-6, is DARVTQTPRHKVTEMGQEVTMRCQPILGHNTVFWYRQTMMQGLELLAYFRNRAPLDDSGMPKDRFSAEMPDATLATLKIQPSEPRDSAVYFCASGSKGQGNSPLHFGNGTRLTVT.

The gene calls are TRBV5-8 and TRBJ1-4; the D is unclear. This CDR3 contains 14 residues. V gave up 0 bases and J gave up 4 bases, with 7 bases separating them. Germline V gives CDR1 SGHTS, CDR2 YDEGEE. The CDR3 sequence is CASSLGRFNEKLFF. In DNA, the CDR3 is TGTGCCAGCAGCTTGGGGAGGTTTAATGAAAAACTGTTTTTT.